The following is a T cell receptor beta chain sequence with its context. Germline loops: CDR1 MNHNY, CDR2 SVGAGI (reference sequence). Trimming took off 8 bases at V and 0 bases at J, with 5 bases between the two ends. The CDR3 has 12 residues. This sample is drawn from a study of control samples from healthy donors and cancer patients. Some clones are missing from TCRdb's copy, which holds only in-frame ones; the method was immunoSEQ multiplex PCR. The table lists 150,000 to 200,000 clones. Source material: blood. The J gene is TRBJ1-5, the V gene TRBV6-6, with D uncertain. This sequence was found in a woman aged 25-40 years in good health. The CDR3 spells CASHNSNQPQHF. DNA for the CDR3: TGTGCCAGCCACAATAGCAATCAGCCCCAGCATTTT.